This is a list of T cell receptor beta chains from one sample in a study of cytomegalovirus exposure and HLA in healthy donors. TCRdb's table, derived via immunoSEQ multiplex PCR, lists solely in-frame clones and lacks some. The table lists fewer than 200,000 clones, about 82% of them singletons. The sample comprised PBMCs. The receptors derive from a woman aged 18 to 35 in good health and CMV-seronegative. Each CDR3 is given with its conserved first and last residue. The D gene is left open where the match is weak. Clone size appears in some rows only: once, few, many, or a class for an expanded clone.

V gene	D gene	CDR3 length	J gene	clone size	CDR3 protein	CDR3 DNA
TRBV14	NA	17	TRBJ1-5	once	CASSQEWEGEPSGPQHF	TGTGCCAGCAGCCAAGAATGGGAGGGGGAACCTTCGGGGCCCCAGCATTTT
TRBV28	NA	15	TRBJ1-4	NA	CASSPPTGRGEKLFF	TGTGCCAGCAGTCCCCCGACAGGAAGGGGGGAAAAACTGTTTTTT
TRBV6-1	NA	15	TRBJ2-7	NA	CASSGPWDMSYEQYF	TGTGCCAGCAGTGGGCCCTGGGACATGTCCTACGAGCAGTACTTC
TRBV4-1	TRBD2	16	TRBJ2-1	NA	CASSEGEAGPALEQFF	TGCGCCAGCAGCGAAGGGGAAGCGGGACCCGCATTGGAGCAGTTCTTC
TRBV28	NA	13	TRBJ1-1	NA	CASTPSPNTEAFF	TGTGCCAGCACCCCGTCCCCTAACACTGAAGCTTTCTTT
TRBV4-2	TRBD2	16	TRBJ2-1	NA	CASSQEGAGGPYEQFF	TGTGCCAGCAGCCAAGAAGGAGCGGGAGGGCCTTATGAGCAGTTCTTC
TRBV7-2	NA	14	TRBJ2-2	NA	CASSFREVTGELFF	TGTGCCAGCAGCTTCAGGGAGGTTACCGGGGAGCTGTTTTTT
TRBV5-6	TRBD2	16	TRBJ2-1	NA	CASSLESSGRAHEQFF	TGTGCCAGCAGCTTGGAGTCTAGCGGGAGGGCACATGAGCAGTTCTTC
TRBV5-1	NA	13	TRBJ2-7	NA	CASRSDNPYEQYF	TGCGCCAGCAGGTCGGACAATCCCTACGAGCAGTACTTC
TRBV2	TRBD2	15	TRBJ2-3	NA	CASRGGLAGTDTQYF	TGTGCCAGCAGGGGGGGACTAGCGGGGACAGATACGCAGTATTTT
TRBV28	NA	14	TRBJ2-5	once	CASSPGGGQETQYF	TGTGCCAGCAGTCCCGGAGGAGGGCAAGAGACCCAGTACTTC
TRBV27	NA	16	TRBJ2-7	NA	CASSPSVGERPYEQYF	TGTGCCAGCAGTCCGTCCGTCGGGGAGAGGCCCTACGAGCAGTACTTC
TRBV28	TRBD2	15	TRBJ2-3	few	CASIKGLAEVDTQYF	TGTGCCAGCATCAAGGGACTAGCGGAGGTGGATACGCAGTATTTT
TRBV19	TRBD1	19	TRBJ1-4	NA	CASIRGGTGETTTNEKLFF	TGTGCCAGTATCAGGGGGGGGACAGGGGAGACCACAACTAATGAAAAACTGTTTTTT
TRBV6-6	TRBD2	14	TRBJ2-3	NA	CASKLAGLTDTQYF	TGTGCCAGCAAATTAGCGGGACTGACAGATACGCAGTATTTT
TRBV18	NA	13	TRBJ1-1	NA	CASSSTANTEAFF	TGTGCCAGCTCCTCGACAGCGAACACTGAAGCTTTCTTT
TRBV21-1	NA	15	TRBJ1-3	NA	CASTGGQVTGNTIYF	TGTGCCAGCACCGGGGGGCAGGTCACTGGAAACACCATATATTTT
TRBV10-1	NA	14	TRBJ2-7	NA	CASHPSGGPYEQYF	TGCGCCAGCCATCCGTCGGGGGGCCCCTACGAGCAGTACTTC
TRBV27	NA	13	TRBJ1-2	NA	CASSPRQAYGYTF	TGTGCCAGCAGTCCACGACAGGCCTATGGCTACACCTTC
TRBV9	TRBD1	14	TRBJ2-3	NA	CASSAGTATDTQYF	TGTGCCAGCAGCGCCGGGACAGCCACAGATACGCAGTATTTT
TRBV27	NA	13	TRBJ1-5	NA	CASSRQDNQPQHF	TGTGCCAGCAGCAGACAGGACAATCAGCCCCAGCATTTT
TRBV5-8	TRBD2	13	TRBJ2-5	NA	CASSLAGGQTQYF	TGTGCCAGCAGCTTGGCGGGGGGTCAGACCCAGTACTTC
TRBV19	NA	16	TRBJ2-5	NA	CASSQTIAAARETQYF	TGTGCCAGTAGCCAGACGATAGCGGCTGCTCGGGAGACCCAGTACTTC
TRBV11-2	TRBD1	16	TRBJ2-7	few	CASSQASRQGGLGQYF	TGTGCCAGCAGCCAAGCTTCGCGACAGGGGGGTCTTGGGCAGTACTTC
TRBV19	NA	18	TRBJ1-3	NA	CASSTLFRGQSSGNTIYF	TGTGCCAGTAGTACACTCTTTCGAGGACAGAGCTCTGGAAACACCATATATTTT
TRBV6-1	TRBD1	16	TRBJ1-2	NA	CASSEIEGAAYYGYTF	TGTGCCAGCAGTGAAATTGAGGGGGCGGCCTACTATGGCTACACCTTC
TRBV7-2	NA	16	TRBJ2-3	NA	CASSPPPGWAVDTQYF	TGTGCCAGCAGCCCCCCCCCAGGGTGGGCCGTGGATACGCAGTATTTT
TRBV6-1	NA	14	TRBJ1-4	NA	CASTRGRGREKLFF	TGTGCCAGCACCCGCGGCAGGGGACGAGAAAAACTGTTTTTT
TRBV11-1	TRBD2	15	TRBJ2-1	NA	CASSPIAGGPNEQFF	TGTGCCAGCAGCCCCATAGCGGGAGGACCCAATGAGCAGTTCTTC
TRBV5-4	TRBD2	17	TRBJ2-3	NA	CASSPTSGRASTDTQYF	TGTGCCAGCAGCCCGACTAGCGGGAGGGCCTCCACAGATACGCAGTATTTT
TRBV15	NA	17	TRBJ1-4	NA	CATSRDILTATNEKLFF	TGTGCCACCAGCAGGGACATATTGACTGCAACTAATGAAAAGCTGTTTTTT
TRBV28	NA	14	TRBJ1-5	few	CASSLSQGHQPQHF	TGTGCCAGCAGTTTATCCCAGGGCCACCAGCCCCAGCATTTT
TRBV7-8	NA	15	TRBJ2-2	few	CASSPGLFGTGELFF	TGTGCCAGCAGCCCAGGGCTGTTCGGCACCGGGGAGCTGTTTTTT
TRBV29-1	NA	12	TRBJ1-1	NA	CSVQVGNTEAFF	TGCAGCGTTCAGGTAGGGAACACTGAAGCTTTCTTT
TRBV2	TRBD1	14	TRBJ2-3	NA	CAGSEQGADSPQYF	TGTGCCGGCTCAGAACAGGGGGCGGATTCACCGCAGTATTTT
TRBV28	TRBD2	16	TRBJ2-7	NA	CASSLFTAGGAYEQYF	TGTGCCAGCAGTTTATTTACAGCGGGAGGTGCCTACGAGCAGTACTTC
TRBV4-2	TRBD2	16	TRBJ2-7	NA	CASSSGLAGGRDEQYF	TGTGCCAGCAGCTCGGGACTAGCGGGAGGGAGGGACGAGCAGTACTTC
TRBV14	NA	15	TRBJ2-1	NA	CASSPRQQGWGEQFF	TGTGCCAGCAGCCCAAGGCAGCAGGGTTGGGGTGAGCAGTTCTTC
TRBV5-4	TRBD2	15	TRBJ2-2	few	CASSSGTSDTGELFF	TGTGCCAGCAGCTCCGGGACTAGCGACACCGGGGAGCTGTTTTTT
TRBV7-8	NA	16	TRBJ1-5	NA	CASSLEIQDSNQPQHF	TGTGCCAGCAGCTTAGAGATACAGGATAGCAATCAGCCCCAGCATTTT